This is a list of T cell receptor beta chains from one sample in a study of tumour-infiltrating T cells in Burkitt lymphoma. Using immunoSEQ multiplex PCR, the repertoire was profiled, and TCRdb retains in-frame clones only, with some absent. The sample comprises about 2,400 clones, around 24% of which are singletons, and roughly 15% rests with the top ten. The sample comprised tumor tissue from a relapse. The receptors were gathered from a human donor with relapsed Burkitt lymphoma. Some clones in this sample may be carry-over from other donors' samples. Both conserved end residues are part of each CDR3. The D gene is left open where the match is weak. Not all rows give a size; the values are once, few, many and, for expanded clones, a class.

DNA	CDR3	D	V	J	size
TGTGCCAGCAGCCAAGATCATATAGAACTAGCGGGGGGGCTAGGGGAGCTGTTTTTT	CASSQDHIELAGGLGELFF	TRBD2	TRBV4-2	TRBJ2-2	-
TGTGCCAGCAGCGGGGGGACTTCCTACAATGAGCAGTTCTTC	CASSGGTSYNEQFF	-	TRBV9	TRBJ2-1	-
TGTGCCAGCAGTTTTTTCACTAGCGGCACAGATACGCAGTATTTT	CASSFFTSGTDTQYF	TRBD2	TRBV27	TRBJ2-3	-
TGTGCCAGCAGCGTAGCGACAGGGTCGAACACCGGGGAGCTGTTTTTT	CASSVATGSNTGELFF	TRBD1	TRBV9	TRBJ2-2	-
TGTGCCAGCAGGAGACAGGGAGCCGTCTACGAGCAGTACTTC	CASRRQGAVYEQYF	TRBD1	TRBV27	TRBJ2-7	-
TGTGCCAGCAGCCTGGGACCGACTTGGGACACCATATATTTT	CASSLGPTWDTIYF	-	TRBV5-6	TRBJ1-3	-
TGTGCCAGCAGTCGGACAGAGGGACGAGGGGAGCAGTTCTTC	CASSRTEGRGEQFF	-	TRBV28	TRBJ2-1	-
TGCAGCGTCGTAACCCTCCCTAGCGGGGGGTTCGTGGGCACAGATACGCAGTATTTT	CSVVTLPSGGFVGTDTQYF	TRBD2	TRBV29-1	TRBJ2-3	few
TGCAGCGTTGCAACCGGGACTTTCGATGATGAGCAGTTCTTC	CSVATGTFDDEQFF	-	TRBV29-1	TRBJ2-1	few
TGTGCCAGCAGCACCGGACAGGGGGCATGGGGGTACCAAGAGACCCAGTACTTC	CASSTGQGAWGYQETQYF	TRBD1	TRBV5-6	TRBJ2-5	few
TGTGCCAGCAGCCCCGGACAGGTGGTCGAGTACACCTTC	CASSPGQVVEYTF	TRBD1	TRBV7-8	TRBJ1-2	few
TGTGCCGGCTCGACTAGCCTTACCGAGACCCAGTACTTC	CAGSTSLTETQYF	TRBD2	TRBV7-9	TRBJ2-5	-
TGTGCCAGCAGTTTCGGCCGGGCCAGGGGCTATGGCTACACCTTC	CASSFGRARGYGYTF	-	TRBV28	TRBJ1-2	once
TGTGCCAGCAGCCGGCTGGTGAGCTCTGGAAACACCATATATTTT	CASSRLVSSGNTIYF	-	TRBV6-1	TRBJ1-3	once
TGTGCCTGGAGTGTGACGCTAAACAATGAGCAGTTCTTC	CAWSVTLNNEQFF	-	TRBV30	TRBJ2-1	few
TGTGCCAGCAGCTTAGCAGCGGGACAGGGGAGGAATGAGCAGTTCTTC	CASSLAAGQGRNEQFF	TRBD1	TRBV7-6	TRBJ2-1	few
TGTGCCACCAGCAGACACGGGCGCACAGATACGCAGTATTTT	CATSRHGRTDTQYF	-	TRBV15	TRBJ2-3	-
TGTGCCAGCAGTTCCCTGACAGGGGGCTACGAAAAACTGTTTTTT	CASSSLTGGYEKLFF	TRBD1	TRBV28	TRBJ1-4	-
TGTGCCAGTAGTATTGGACAAGGCCTGCAAGAGACCCAGTACTTC	CASSIGQGLQETQYF	-	TRBV19	TRBJ2-5	few
TGTGCCAGCTCATCGACTAGCGGGGACTACGAGCAGTACTTC	CASSSTSGDYEQYF	TRBD2	TRBV18	TRBJ2-7	-
TGCAGTGCTCCCACAGGGCAGTACTTC	CSAPTGQYF	-	TRBV20-1	TRBJ2-7	large
TGTGCCAGCAGCTTAGACGGACACTACGAGCAGTACTTC	CASSLDGHYEQYF	-	TRBV13	TRBJ2-7	few
TGCGCCAGCAGCGTAGGGGGCTCGCAGCCCCAGCATTTT	CASSVGGSQPQHF	TRBD1	TRBV5-1	TRBJ1-5	-
TGTGCCAGCAGTTTAAATCGGGACAGGGAAGCTTTCTTT	CASSLNRDREAFF	TRBD1	TRBV27	TRBJ1-1	medium-sized
TGTGCCAGCTCATCGCTGGGACAGGCCTATGGCTACACCTTC	CASSSLGQAYGYTF	TRBD1	TRBV18	TRBJ1-2	once
TGTGCCAGCAGCGACAGGGAGCTGAGGGAGCAGTACTTC	CASSDRELREQYF	TRBD1	TRBV7-9	TRBJ2-7	few
TGCGCCAGCAGCGTCCGGGACAGGGCTTCCACTGAAGCTTTCTTT	CASSVRDRASTEAFF	TRBD1	TRBV4-1	TRBJ1-1	once
TGTGCCTGGAGTGTACTGTCTGGGCGGGGGCAGTTCTTC	CAWSVLSGRGQFF	-	TRBV30	TRBJ2-1	few
TGTGCCAGCAGCTTGGACAGCTACATGAACACTGAAGCTTTCTTT	CASSLDSYMNTEAFF	-	TRBV5-8	TRBJ1-1	large
TGTGCCAGCAGTGAATCCAGCTACGAGCAGTACTTC	CASSESSYEQYF	-	TRBV25-1	TRBJ2-7	-
TGTGCCAGCGGGATTAGCAATCAGCCCCAGCATTTT	CASGISNQPQHF	-	TRBV6-5	TRBJ1-5	few
TGTGCCAGCAGCTTAACAGGGTATGGCTACACCTTC	CASSLTGYGYTF	-	TRBV11-2	TRBJ1-2	-
TGCGCCAGCAGTGAGAAGGTCGGCTTGTGGGAGACCCAGTACTTC	CASSEKVGLWETQYF	-	TRBV10-2	TRBJ2-5	few
TGTGCCAGTAGTGTCCAAGTAGGAGCTTATAATTCACCCCTCCACTTT	CASSVQVGAYNSPLHF	-	TRBV19	TRBJ1-6	-
TGCAGCGTTGAATTAGGGATCAGGGCTTTCTTT	CSVELGIRAFF	-	TRBV29-1	TRBJ1-1	-